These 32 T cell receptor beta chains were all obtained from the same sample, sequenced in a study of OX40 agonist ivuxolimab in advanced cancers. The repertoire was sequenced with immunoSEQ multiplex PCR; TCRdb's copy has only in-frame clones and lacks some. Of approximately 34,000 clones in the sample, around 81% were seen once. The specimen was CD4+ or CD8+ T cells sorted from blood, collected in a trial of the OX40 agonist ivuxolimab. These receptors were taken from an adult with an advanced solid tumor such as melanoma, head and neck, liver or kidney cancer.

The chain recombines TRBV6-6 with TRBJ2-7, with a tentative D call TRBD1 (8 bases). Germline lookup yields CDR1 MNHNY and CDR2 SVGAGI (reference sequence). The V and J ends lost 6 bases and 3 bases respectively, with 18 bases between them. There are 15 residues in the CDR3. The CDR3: CASSASHRGGYEQYF. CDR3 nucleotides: TGTGCCAGCAGCGCTTCCCACAGGGGGGGCTACGAGCAGTACTTC.

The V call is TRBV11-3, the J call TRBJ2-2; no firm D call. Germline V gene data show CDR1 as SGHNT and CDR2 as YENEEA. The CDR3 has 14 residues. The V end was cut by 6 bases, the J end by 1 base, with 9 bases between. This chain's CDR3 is CASREDLNTGELFF. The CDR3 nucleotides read TGTGCCAGCAGGGAAGACTTGAACACCGGGGAGCTGTTTTTT. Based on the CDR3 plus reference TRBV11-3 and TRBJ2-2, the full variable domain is EAGVVQSPRYKIIEKKQPVAFWCNPISGHNTLYWYLQNLGQGPELLIRYENEEAVDDSQLPKDRFSAERLKGVDSTLKIQPAELGDSAVYLCASREDLNTGELFFGEGSRLTVL.

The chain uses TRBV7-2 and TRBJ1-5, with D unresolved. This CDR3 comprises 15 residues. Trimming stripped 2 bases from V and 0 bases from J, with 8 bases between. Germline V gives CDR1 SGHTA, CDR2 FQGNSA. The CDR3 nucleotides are TGTGCCAGCAGCTTAACAGTAAATAGCAATCAGCCCCAGCATTTT. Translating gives CASSLTVNSNQPQHF.

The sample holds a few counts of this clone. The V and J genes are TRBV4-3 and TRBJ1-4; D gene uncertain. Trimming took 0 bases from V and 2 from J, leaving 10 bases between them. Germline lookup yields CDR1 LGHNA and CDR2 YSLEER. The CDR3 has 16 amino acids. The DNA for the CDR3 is TGCGCCAGCAGCCAAGATCCCATCGGGACTAATGAAAAACTGTTTTTT. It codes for CASSQDPIGTNEKLFF.

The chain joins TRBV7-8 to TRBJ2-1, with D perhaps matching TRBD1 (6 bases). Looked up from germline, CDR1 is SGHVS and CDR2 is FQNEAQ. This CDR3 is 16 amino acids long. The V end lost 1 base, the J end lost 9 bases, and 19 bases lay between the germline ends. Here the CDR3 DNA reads TGTGCCAGCAGCTTAGGATTATTAGGTTTACAGGGTGAGCAGTTCTTC. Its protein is CASSLGLLGLQGEQFF. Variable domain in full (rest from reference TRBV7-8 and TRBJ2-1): GAGVSQSPRYKVAKRGQDVALRCDPISGHVSLFWYQQALGQGPEFLTYFQNEAQLDKSGLPSDRFFAERPEGSVSTLKIQRTQQEDSAVYLCASSLGLLGLQGEQFFGPGTRLTVL.

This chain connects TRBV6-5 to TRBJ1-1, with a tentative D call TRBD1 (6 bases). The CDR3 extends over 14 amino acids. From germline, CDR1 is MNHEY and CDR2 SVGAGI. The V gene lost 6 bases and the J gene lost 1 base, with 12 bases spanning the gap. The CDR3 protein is CASRLQGGNTEAFF. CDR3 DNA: TGTGCCAGCAGGCTACAGGGCGGGAACACTGAAGCTTTCTTT.

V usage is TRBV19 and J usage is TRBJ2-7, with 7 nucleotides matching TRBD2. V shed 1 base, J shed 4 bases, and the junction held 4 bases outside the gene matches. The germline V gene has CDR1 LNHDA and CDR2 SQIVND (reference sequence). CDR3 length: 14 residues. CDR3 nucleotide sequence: TGTGCCAGTAGTATAGGCGGGAGAGGGTACGAGCAGTACTTC. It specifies CASSIGGRGYEQYF.

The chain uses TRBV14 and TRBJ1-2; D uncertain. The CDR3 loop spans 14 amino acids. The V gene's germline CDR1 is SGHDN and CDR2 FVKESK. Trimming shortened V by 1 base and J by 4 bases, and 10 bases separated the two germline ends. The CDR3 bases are TGTGCCAGCAGCCAAGCCGGGAACTTCTATGGCTACACCTTC. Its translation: CASSQAGNFYGYTF.

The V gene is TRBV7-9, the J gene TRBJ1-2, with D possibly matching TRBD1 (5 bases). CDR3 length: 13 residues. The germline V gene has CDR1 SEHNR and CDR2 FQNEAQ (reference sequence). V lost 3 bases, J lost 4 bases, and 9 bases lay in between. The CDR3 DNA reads TGTGCCAGCAGCTTGGGCCAGGGCTATGGCTACACCTTC. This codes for CASSLGQGYGYTF.

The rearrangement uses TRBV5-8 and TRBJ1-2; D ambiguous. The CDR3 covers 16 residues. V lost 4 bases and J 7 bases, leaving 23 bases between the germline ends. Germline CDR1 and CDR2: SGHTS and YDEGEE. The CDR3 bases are TGTGCCAGCAGCCAAAGATCGGGGATCCATAAATTTGGCTACACCTTC. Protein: CASSQRSGIHKFGYTF. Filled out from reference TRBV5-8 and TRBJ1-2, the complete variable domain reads EAGVTQSPTHLIKTRGQQATLRCSPISGHTSVYWYQQALGLGLQFLLWYDEGEERNRGNFPPRFSGRQFPNYSSELNVNALELEDSALYLCASSQRSGIHKFGYTFGSGTRLTVV.

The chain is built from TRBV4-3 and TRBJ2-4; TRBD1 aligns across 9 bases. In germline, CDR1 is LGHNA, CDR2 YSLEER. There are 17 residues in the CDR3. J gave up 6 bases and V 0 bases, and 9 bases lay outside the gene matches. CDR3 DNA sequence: TGCGCCAGCAGCCAAGATACTCTCGGGACAGGGAGAAACATTCAGTACTTC. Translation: CASSQDTLGTGRNIQYF.

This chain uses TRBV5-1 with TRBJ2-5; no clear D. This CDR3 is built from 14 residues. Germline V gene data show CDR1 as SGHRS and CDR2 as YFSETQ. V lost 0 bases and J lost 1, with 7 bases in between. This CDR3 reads CASSLATFQETQYF. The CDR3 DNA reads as TGCGCCAGCAGCTTGGCCACGTTCCAAGAGACCCAGTACTTC. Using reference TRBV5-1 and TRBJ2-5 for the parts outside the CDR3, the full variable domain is KAGVTQTPRYLIKTRGQQVTLSCSPISGHRSVSWYQQTPGQGLQFLFEYFSETQRNKGNFPGRFSGRQFSNSRSEMNVSTLELGDSALYLCASSLATFQETQYFGPGTRLLVL.

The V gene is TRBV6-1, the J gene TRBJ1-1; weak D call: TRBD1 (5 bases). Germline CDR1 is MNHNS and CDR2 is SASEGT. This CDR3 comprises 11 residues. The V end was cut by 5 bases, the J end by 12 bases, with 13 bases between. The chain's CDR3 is CASSYQVDTFF. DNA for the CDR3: TGTGCCAGCAGTTATCAGGTGGACACTTTCTTT.

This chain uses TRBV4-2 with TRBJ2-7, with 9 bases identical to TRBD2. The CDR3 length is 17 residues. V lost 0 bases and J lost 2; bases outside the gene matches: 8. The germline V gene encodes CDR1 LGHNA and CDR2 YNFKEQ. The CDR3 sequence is CASSQDNGGGVAYEQYF. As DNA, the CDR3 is TGTGCCAGCAGCCAAGATAACGGCGGGGGGGTAGCCTACGAGCAGTACTTC.

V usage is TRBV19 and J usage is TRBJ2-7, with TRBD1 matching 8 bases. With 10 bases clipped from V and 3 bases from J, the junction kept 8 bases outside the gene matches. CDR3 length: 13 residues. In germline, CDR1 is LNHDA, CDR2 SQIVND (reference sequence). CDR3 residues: CATAGTGSYEQYF. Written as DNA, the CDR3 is TGTGCCACAGCCGGGACAGGAAGCTACGAGCAGTACTTC.

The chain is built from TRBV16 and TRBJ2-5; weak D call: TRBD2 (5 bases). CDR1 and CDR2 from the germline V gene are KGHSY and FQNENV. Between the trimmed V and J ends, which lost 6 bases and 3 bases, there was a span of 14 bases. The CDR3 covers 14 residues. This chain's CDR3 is CASRTQVGEETQYF. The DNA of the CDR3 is TGTGCCAGCAGGACCCAGGTGGGAGAAGAGACCCAGTACTTC.

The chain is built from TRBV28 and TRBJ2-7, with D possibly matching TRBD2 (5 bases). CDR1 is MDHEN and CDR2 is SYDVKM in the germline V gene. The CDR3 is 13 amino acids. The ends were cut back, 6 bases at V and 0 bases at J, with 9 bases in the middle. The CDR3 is CASSRTYSYEQYF. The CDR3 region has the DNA TGTGCCAGCAGCAGGACTTACTCCTACGAGCAGTACTTC.

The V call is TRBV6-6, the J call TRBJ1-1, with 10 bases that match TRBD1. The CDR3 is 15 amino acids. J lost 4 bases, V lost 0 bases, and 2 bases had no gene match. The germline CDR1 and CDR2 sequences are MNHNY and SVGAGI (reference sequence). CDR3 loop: CASSYSRTGGTEAFF. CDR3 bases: TGTGCCAGCAGTTACTCGAGGACAGGGGGCACTGAAGCTTTCTTT.

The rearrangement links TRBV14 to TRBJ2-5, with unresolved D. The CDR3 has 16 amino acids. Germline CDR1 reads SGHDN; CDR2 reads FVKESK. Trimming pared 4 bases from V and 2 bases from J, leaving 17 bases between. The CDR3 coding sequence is TGTGCCAGCAGCCTATTCCCTCGGCGGCAACAAGAGACCCAGTACTTC. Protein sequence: CASSLFPRRQQETQYF.

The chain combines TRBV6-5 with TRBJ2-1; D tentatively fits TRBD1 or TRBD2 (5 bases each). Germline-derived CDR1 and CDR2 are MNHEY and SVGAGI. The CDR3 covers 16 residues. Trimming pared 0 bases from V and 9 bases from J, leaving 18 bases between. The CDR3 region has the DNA TGTGCCAGCAGTTACTCACCCCCCCGGGACGCCTTTGAGCAGTTCTTC. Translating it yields CASSYSPPRDAFEQFF.

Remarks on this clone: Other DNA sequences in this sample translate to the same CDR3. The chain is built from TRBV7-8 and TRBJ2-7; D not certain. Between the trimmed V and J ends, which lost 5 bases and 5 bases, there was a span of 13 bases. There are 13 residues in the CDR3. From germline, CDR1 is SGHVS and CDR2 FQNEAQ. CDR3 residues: CASSPPRRDEQYF. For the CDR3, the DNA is TGTGCCAGCAGCCCGCCCCGTAGGGACGAGCAGTACTTC.

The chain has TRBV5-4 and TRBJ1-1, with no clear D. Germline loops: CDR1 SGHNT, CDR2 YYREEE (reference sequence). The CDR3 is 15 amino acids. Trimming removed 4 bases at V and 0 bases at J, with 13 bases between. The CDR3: CASSPLWRVNTEAFF. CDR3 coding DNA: TGTGCCAGCAGCCCTCTATGGAGGGTGAACACTGAAGCTTTCTTT.

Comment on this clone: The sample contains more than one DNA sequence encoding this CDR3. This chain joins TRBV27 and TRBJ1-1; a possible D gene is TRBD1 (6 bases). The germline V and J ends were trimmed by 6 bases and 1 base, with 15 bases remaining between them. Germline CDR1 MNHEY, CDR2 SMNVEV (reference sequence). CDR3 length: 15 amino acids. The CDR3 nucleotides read TGTGCCAGCAGAAAACCGGGACACACGAACACTGAAGCTTTCTTT. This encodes CASRKPGHTNTEAFF.

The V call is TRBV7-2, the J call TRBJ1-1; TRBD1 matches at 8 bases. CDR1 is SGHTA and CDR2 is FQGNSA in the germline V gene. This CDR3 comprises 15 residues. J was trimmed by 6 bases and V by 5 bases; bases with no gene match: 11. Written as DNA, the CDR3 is TGTGCCAGCAGCACGGGACAGGCCTTCTATGCTGAAGCTTTCTTT. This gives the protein CASSTGQAFYAEAFF.

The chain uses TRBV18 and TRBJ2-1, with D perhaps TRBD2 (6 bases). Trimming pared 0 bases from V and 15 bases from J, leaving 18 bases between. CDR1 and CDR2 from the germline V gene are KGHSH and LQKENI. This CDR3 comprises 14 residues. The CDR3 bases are TGTGCCAGCTCACCACCCCAGACTAGTGCGGCTCGGTTCTTC. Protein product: CASSPPQTSAARFF.

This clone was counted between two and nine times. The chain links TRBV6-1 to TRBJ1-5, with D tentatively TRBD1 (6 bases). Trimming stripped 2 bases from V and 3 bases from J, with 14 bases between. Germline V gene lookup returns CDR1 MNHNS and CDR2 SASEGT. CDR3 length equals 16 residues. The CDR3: CASSERGGGANQPQHF. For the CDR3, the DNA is TGTGCCAGCAGTGAAAGGGGGGGCGGGGCCAATCAGCCCCAGCATTTT.

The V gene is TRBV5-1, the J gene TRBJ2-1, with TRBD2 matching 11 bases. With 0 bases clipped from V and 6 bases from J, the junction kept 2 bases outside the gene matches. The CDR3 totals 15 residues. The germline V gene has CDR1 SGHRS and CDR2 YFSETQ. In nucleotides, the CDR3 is TGCGCCAGCAGCTTGGTACTAGCGGGAGCCAATGAGCAGTTCTTC. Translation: CASSLVLAGANEQFF. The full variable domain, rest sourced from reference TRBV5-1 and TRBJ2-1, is KAGVTQTPRYLIKTRGQQVTLSCSPISGHRSVSWYQQTPGQGLQFLFEYFSETQRNKGNFPGRFSGRQFSNSRSEMNVSTLELGDSALYLCASSLVLAGANEQFFGPGTRLTVL.

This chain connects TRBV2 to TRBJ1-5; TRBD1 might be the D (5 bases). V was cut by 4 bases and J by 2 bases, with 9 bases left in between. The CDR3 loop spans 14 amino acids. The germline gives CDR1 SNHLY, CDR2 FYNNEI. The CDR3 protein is CASSGGWGNQPQHF. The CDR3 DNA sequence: TGTGCCAGCAGTGGGGGCTGGGGCAATCAGCCCCAGCATTTT.

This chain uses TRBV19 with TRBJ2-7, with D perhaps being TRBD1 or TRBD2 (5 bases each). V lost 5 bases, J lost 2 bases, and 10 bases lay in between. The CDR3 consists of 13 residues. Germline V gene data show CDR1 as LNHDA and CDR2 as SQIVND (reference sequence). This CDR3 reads CASSRDQTYEQYF. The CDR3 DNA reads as TGTGCCAGTAGTCGGGACCAAACCTACGAGCAGTACTTC.

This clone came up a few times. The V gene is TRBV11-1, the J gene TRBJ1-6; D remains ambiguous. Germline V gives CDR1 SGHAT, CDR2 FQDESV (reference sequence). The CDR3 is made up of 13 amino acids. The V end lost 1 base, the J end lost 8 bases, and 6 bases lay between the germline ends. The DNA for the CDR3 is TGTGCCAGCAGCTTAGACGGGGATTCACCCCTCCACTTT. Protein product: CASSLDGDSPLHF.

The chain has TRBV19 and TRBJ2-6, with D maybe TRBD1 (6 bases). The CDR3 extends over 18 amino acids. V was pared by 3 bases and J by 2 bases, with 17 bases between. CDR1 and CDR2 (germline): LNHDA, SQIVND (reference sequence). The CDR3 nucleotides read TGTGCCAGTAGTATGCTGGGACAAGCGGTGCCTGGGGCCAACGTCCTGACTTTC. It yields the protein CASSMLGQAVPGANVLTF.

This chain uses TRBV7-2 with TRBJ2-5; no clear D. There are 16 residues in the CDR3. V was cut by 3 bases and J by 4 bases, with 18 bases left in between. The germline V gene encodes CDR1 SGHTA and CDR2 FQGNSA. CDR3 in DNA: TGTGCCAGCAGCTTGGGTACGGTGGCCGGCGGAGAGACCCAGTACTTC. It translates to CASSLGTVAGGETQYF.